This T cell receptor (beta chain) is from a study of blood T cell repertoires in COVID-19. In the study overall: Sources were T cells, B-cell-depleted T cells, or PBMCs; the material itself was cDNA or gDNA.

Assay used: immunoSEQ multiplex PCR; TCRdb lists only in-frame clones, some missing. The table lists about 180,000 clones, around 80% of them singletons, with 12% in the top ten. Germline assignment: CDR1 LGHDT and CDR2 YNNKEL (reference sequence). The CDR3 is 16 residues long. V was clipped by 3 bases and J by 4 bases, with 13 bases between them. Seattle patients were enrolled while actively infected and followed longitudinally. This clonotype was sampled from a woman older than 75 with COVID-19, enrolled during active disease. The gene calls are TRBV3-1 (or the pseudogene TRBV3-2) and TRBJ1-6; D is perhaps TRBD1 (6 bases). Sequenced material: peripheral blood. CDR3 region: CASSQRTAAYNSPLHF. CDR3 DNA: TGTGCCAGCAGCCAGAGGACAGCTGCTTATAATTCACCCCTCCACTTT.